Each of the 21 T cell receptor beta chains below was sequenced from the same sample in a study of T cell responses to AZD1222 COVID-19 vaccine. Sequenced by immunoSEQ multiplex PCR; TCRdb stores in-frame clones only, minus some. The sample contains 110,000 to 150,000 clones, approximately 89% of which appear only once. This sample comprised peripheral blood, obtained on day 0 of AZD1222 vaccination. All receptors derive from an adult in good health.

V and J are TRBV29-1 and TRBJ1-2; no definite D call. The germline V gene encodes CDR1 SQVTM and CDR2 ANQGSEA. Trimming removed 2 bases at V and 5 bases at J, with 9 bases between. CDR3 length: 12 residues. CDR3 sequence reads: CSVEPGTYGYTF. As DNA, the CDR3 is TGCAGCGTTGAACCAGGAACATATGGCTACACCTTC. Looking up the rest from reference TRBV29-1 and TRBJ1-2 gives the full variable domain: SAVISQKPSRDICQRGTSLTIQCQVDSQVTMMFWYRQQPGQSLTLIATANQGSEATYESGFVIDKFPISRPNLTFSTLTVSNMSPEDSSIYLCSVEPGTYGYTFGSGTRLTVV.

The chain uses TRBV27 and TRBJ2-1; D may be TRBD2 (5 bases). The length of the CDR3 is 15 residues. Germline V gene sequence: CDR1 MNHEY, CDR2 SMNVEV (reference sequence). V was pared by 3 bases and J by 4 bases, with 13 bases between. DNA for the CDR3: TGTGCCAGCAGTTTGGAGACCAGCGGATACAATGAGCAGTTCTTC. Its translation is CASSLETSGYNEQFF.

The chain employs TRBV2 and TRBJ2-1; tentatively, D is TRBD2 (6 bases). CDR1 and CDR2 from the germline V gene are SNHLY and FYNNEI. The V end lost 9 bases, the J end lost 7 bases, and 13 bases lay between the germline ends. The CDR3 loop spans 12 amino acids. In DNA form, the CDR3 reads TGTGCCAGGCGGGGCAGTAAAAATGAGCAGTTCTTC. It specifies CARRGSKNEQFF. The whole variable domain, remainder taken from reference TRBV2 and TRBJ2-1, is EPEVTQTPSHQVTQMGQEVILRCVPISNHLYFYWYRQILGQKVEFLVSFYNNEISEKSEIFDDQFSVERPDGSNFTLKIRSTKLEDSAMYFCARRGSKNEQFFGPGTRLTVL.

The CDR3 nucleotides are TGTGCCAGCAGTGAAGCTTGGGGGACTAGCGGGAGTTTTTGGACCGGGGAGCTGTTTTTT. Translating gives CASSEAWGTSGSFWTGELFF. This rearrangement joins TRBV2 to TRBJ2-2; TRBD2 aligns across 14 bases. With V trimmed by 0 bases and J by 5 bases, 11 bases remained unmatched. CDR1 is SNHLY, CDR2 FYNNEI, per germline. The CDR3 runs 20 residues.

J is TRBJ1-2 and V is TRBV19; possibly TRBD1 for D (6 bases). The V end lost 7 bases, the J end lost 4 bases, and 25 bases lay between the germline ends. The V gene's germline CDR1 is LNHDA and CDR2 SQIVND (reference sequence). The CDR3 covers 17 residues. As DNA, the CDR3 is TGTGCCAGTAACCCAGGGATTCGGCCAGGGGATGTCTATGGCTACACCTTC. This sequence encodes CASNPGIRPGDVYGYTF.

The chain employs TRBV5-4 and TRBJ1-3; tentatively, D is TRBD1 (5 bases). CDR1 and CDR2 from the germline V gene are SGHNT and YYREEE (reference sequence). CDR3 length: 16 amino acids. V lost 3 bases, J lost 0 bases, and 13 bases lay in between. The CDR3 spells CASSSGGVYSGNTIYF. The CDR3 nucleotides are TGTGCCAGCAGCTCGGGGGGGGTCTACTCTGGAAACACCATATATTTT. The full variable domain, its missing parts supplied by reference TRBV5-4 and TRBJ1-3, is ETGVTQSPTHLIKTRGQQVTLRCSSQSGHNTVSWYQQALGQGPQFIFQYYREEENGRGNFPPRFSGLQFPNYSSELNVNALELDDSALYLCASSSGGVYSGNTIYFGEGSWLTVV.

CDR3 sequence reads: CASSEVEGAGNQPQHF. CDR3 nucleotides: TGTGCCAGCAGTGAAGTTGAGGGGGCCGGCAATCAGCCCCAGCATTTT. The chain recombines TRBV6-1 with TRBJ1-5; 7 nucleotides line up with TRBD1. With V trimmed by 1 base and J by 2 bases, 5 bases remained unmatched. The germline CDR1 and CDR2 sequences are MNHNS and SASEGT. CDR3 length: 16 residues.

In its sample, this clone was seen a few times. The chain links TRBV18 to TRBJ1-1; D is undetermined. The ends were cut back, 3 bases at V and 2 bases at J, with 10 bases in the middle. The CDR3 spans 14 residues. The germline CDR1 and CDR2 sequences are KGHSH and LQKENI. The CDR3, as DNA: TGTGCCAGCTCACCTTTCTCGCGCAACACTGAAGCTTTCTTT. Its protein product is CASSPFSRNTEAFF.

This clone was found once. The rearrangement uses TRBV24-1 and TRBJ2-1; 13 positions match TRBD2. The V gene's germline CDR1 is KGHDR and CDR2 SFDVKD. CDR3 length: 12 residues. The trim removed 12 bases at V and 10 bases at J, leaving 5 bases unmatched. This chain's CDR3 is CAPGLAGREQFF. The CDR3 DNA reads TGTGCCCCGGGACTAGCGGGAAGGGAGCAGTTCTTC.

CDR3 sequence (DNA): TGTGCCAGCAGCTTAGTGACACTCGTTAACTATGGCTACACCTTC. This sequence encodes CASSLVTLVNYGYTF. The chain employs TRBV7-8 and TRBJ1-2; D not resolved. The CDR3 totals 15 residues. V shed 1 base and J shed 1 base, with 10 bases lying between them. Germline CDR1 is SGHVS and CDR2 is FQNEAQ.

The rearrangement links TRBV18 to TRBJ1-6; 7 nucleotides agree with TRBD1. The CDR3 is 15 amino acids. CDR1 is KGHSH, CDR2 LQKENI, per germline. V was pared by 4 bases and J by 5 bases, with 5 bases of the junction left unmatched. CDR3 region: CASSRQGRDNSPLHF. Written as DNA, the CDR3 is TGTGCCAGCTCACGACAGGGTAGAGATAATTCACCCCTCCACTTT.

Details on this clone: Possible read error: a much larger clone is one base away. Other DNA sequences from this sample encode an identical CDR3 as well. This chain connects TRBV29-1 to TRBJ2-7, with D hard to call. Trimming cost V 4 bases and J 3 bases, with 4 bases left between them. The CDR3 runs to 10 residues. Germline CDR1 is SQVTM and CDR2 is ANQGSEA. The CDR3 protein is CSVGDYEQYF. DNA for the CDR3: TGCAGCGTTGGAGACTACGAGCAGTACTTC.

The V gene is TRBV3-1 (or the pseudogene TRBV3-2), the J gene TRBJ1-6, with 7 nucleotides matching TRBD1. The V gene's germline CDR1 is LGHDT and CDR2 YNNKEL (reference sequence). The junction had 8 bases not matched to a gene; V was cut back by 6 bases and J by 9 bases. CDR3 length equals 14 residues. CDR3 amino acids: CASSLDRVVSPLHF. The CDR3 DNA reads TGTGCCAGCAGTCTCGACAGGGTAGTTTCACCCCTCCACTTT.

V is TRBV14 and J is TRBJ2-3; D unresolved. The CDR3 is made up of 12 amino acids. The ends were cut back, 3 bases at V and 5 bases at J, with 6 bases in the middle. Germline values: CDR1 SGHDN, CDR2 FVKESK. CDR3 DNA: TGTGCCAGCAGCCACAACAGAGATACGCAGTATTTT. Encoded protein: CASSHNRDTQYF.

The chain has TRBV5-6 and TRBJ1-2; D ambiguous. Germline V gene lookup returns CDR1 SGHDT and CDR2 YYEEEE. The CDR3 spans 12 residues. V was pared by 3 bases and J by 4 bases, with 7 bases between. CDR3 nucleotide sequence: TGTGCCAGCAGCTCCCAAGGCTATGGCTACACCTTC. Translating gives CASSSQGYGYTF.

The chain carries TRBV19 and TRBJ2-5; D unclear. Germline V lookup: CDR1 LNHDA, CDR2 SQIVND (reference sequence). The ends were cut back, 1 base at V and 2 bases at J, with 11 bases in the middle. This CDR3 region has 15 residues. The CDR3: CASSIGSGIQETQYF. The CDR3 nucleotides are TGTGCCAGTAGTATAGGTTCAGGAATTCAAGAGACCCAGTACTTC. Combining the CDR3 with reference TRBV19 and TRBJ2-5 gives the whole variable domain DGGITQSPKYLFRKEGQNVTLSCEQNLNHDAMYWYRQDPGQGLRLIYYSQIVNDFQKGDIAEGYSVSREKKESFPLTVTSAQKNPTAFYLCASSIGSGIQETQYFGPGTRLLVL.

This clone was seen only once. The chain employs TRBV5-1 and TRBJ1-4; D gene uncertain. There are 15 residues in the CDR3. The V and J ends lost 1 base and 3 bases respectively, with 10 bases between them. CDR1 SGHRS and CDR2 YFSETQ come from the germline V gene. CDR3 protein: CASSLWGVANEKLFF. The CDR3 DNA follows: TGCGCCAGCAGCTTGTGGGGAGTGGCTAATGAAAAACTGTTTTTT.

This clone has a single count. The rearrangement joins TRBV5-1 to TRBJ1-2; D not certain. Trimming removed 0 bases from V and 4 bases from J, with 10 bases in between. Looked up from germline, CDR1 is SGHRS and CDR2 is YFSETQ. The CDR3 loop spans 14 amino acids. CDR3 residues: CASSLEAGSYGYTF. In nucleotides, the CDR3 is TGCGCCAGCAGCTTGGAGGCAGGTTCCTATGGCTACACCTTC.

The CDR3 nucleotides read TGTGCCAGCAGCGCAGATTCGACGGTTCGCGAGACCCAGTACTTC. This sequence encodes CASSADSTVRETQYF. The gene calls are TRBV9 and TRBJ2-5; D not resolved. Trimming stripped 3 bases from V and 5 bases from J, with 17 bases between. The CDR3 spans 15 residues. Germline V gene lookup returns CDR1 SGDLS and CDR2 YYNGEE.

The CDR3 DNA is TGTGCCAGCAGTTCCCCCGGGACAGCTAACTATGGCTACACCTTC. It translates to CASSSPGTANYGYTF. The gene calls are TRBV6-5 and TRBJ1-2, with 7 nucleotides matching TRBD1. Germline assignment: CDR1 MNHEY and CDR2 SVGAGI. CDR3 size: 15 residues. The trim removed 4 bases at V and 0 bases at J, leaving 5 bases unmatched.

V and J are TRBV3-1 (or the pseudogene TRBV3-2) and TRBJ1-5; 11 nucleotides align to TRBD1. Germline V gene data show CDR1 as LGHDT and CDR2 as YNNKEL (reference sequence). There are 18 residues in the CDR3. J lost 7 bases, V lost 1 base, and 12 bases had no gene match. CDR3 in amino acids: CASSQVGQGDLWGQPQHF. In nucleotides, the CDR3 is TGTGCCAGCAGCCAAGTGGGACAGGGGGATCTCTGGGGGCAGCCCCAGCATTTT.